This TCR beta chain appears in the sequencing data of a study of T-cell reconstitution after alpha-beta-depleted transplantation in children. Molecular barcoding with unique molecular identifiers was used for the TCRbeta library. From the PCR reads, TCRdb called clonotypes with MiXCR, one entry per CDR3 protein. Here the sample spans about 640,000 distinct CDR3 sequences, around a sixth being singletons. The length of the CDR3 is 10 residues. CDR1 is DFQATT and CDR2 is SNEGSKA in the germline V gene (reference sequence). V lost 8 bases to trimming and J lost 5 bases; unmatched junction nucleotides: 1. The table lists this clonotype with many counts.

V and J are TRBV20-1 and TRBJ2-5, with 8 bases that match TRBD2. The clonotype was recovered from a human donor who donated a stem cell graft to a child with acute myeloid leukemia. The specimen comprised PBMCs from the stem cell graft donor, sampled from the stem cell graft. CDR3: CSRGGETQYF. The CDR3 DNA follows: TGCAGTCGCGGGGGGGAGACCCAGTACTTC.